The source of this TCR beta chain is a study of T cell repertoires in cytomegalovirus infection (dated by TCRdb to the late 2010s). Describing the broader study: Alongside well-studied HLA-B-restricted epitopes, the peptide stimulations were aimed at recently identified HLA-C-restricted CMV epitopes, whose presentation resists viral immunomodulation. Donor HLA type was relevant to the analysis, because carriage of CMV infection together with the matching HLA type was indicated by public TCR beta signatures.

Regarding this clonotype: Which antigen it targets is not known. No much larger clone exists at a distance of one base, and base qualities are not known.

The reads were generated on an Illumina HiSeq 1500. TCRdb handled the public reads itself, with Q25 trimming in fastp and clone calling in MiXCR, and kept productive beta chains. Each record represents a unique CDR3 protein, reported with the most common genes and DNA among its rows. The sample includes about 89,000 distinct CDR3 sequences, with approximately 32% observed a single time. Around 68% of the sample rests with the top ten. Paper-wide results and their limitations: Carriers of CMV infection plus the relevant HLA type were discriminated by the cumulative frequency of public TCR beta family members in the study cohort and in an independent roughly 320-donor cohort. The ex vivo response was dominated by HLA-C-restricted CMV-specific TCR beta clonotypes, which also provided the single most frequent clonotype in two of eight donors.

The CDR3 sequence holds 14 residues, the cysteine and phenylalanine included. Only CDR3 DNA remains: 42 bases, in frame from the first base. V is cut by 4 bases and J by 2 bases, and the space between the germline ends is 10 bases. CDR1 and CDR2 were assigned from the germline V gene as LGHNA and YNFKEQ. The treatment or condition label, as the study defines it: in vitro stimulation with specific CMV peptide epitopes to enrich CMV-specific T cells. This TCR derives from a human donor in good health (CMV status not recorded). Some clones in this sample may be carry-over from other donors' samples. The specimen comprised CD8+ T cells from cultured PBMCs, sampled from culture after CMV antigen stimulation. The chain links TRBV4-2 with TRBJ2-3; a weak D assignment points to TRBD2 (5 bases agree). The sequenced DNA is TGTGCCAGCAGCCGCGCTAGCCCCACAGATACGCAGTATTTT. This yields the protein CASSRASPTDTQYF.